Below are 21 T cell receptor beta chains sequenced from a single sample in a study of CD8 T cells in ankylosing spondylitis. Points from the study as a whole: In ankylosing spondylitis blood, a motif of about 8 highly homologous TCR beta variants appeared characteristic.

Their cognate antigens are unknown. MiXCR, applied by TCRdb to the 5' RACE reads, yields one record per CDR3 protein. The table shows 800,000 to 900,000 distinct CDR3 sequences, with about 12% occurring only once. The sample consisted of blood, either unsorted or a sorted T cell fraction (not recorded which). These receptor sequences come from a male donor with ankylosing spondylitis.

This sequence joins TRBV7-2 and TRBJ2-5; TRBD2 matches 7 bases. Per the germline V gene, CDR1 is SGHTA and CDR2 is FQGNSA. Trimming at V came to 3 bases and at J to 7 bases, leaving 5 bases not matched to a gene. This CDR3 contains 13 residues. The DNA for the CDR3 is TGTGCCAGCAGCTTGGGCGGCGGGGGGACCCAGTACTTC. Translating it yields CASSLGGGGTQYF.

V gene TRBV9 combines with J gene TRBJ2-3; a weak D match, TRBD2 (5 bases). This CDR3 has 16 residues. With 0 bases removed from V and 1 base from J, the gap between germline ends came to 12 bases. CDR1 and CDR2 from the germline V gene are SGDLS and YYNGEE. The CDR3 reads CASSVAPLAGTDTQYF. The DNA of the CDR3 is TGTGCCAGCAGCGTAGCTCCCCTAGCCGGCACAGATACGCAGTATTTT.

The rearrangement uses TRBV6-5 and TRBJ1-4; D remains ambiguous. Germline V gene data show CDR1 as MNHEY and CDR2 as SVGAGI. Trimming pared 0 bases from V and 3 bases from J, leaving 11 bases between. This CDR3 is built from 16 residues. The CDR3 DNA sequence: TGTGCCAGCAGTTACTCGAGAGACACCGCTAATGAAAAACTGTTTTTT. This gives the protein CASSYSRDTANEKLFF.

V gene TRBV5-5 combines with J gene TRBJ2-1; D unclear. The CDR3 length is 15 residues. CDR1 is SGHKS, CDR2 YYEKEE, per germline (reference sequence). V lost 7 bases and J lost 0, with 14 bases in between. As DNA, the CDR3 is TGTGCCAGCTTACTTCAGGAGAGCTCCTACAATGAGCAGTTCTTC. Protein sequence: CASLLQESSYNEQFF.

This chain connects TRBV3-1 to TRBJ2-3; D is undetermined. V lost 0 bases to trimming and J lost 1 base, with 8 bases between them. Germline V gives CDR1 LGHDT, CDR2 YNNKEL (reference sequence). The CDR3 is made up of 15 amino acids. The CDR3 nucleotides read TGTGCCAGCAGCCAAGAATCTTCCCGCACAGATACGCAGTATTTT. This codes for CASSQESSRTDTQYF.

This clonotype was seen a handful of times. The chain links TRBV15 to TRBJ1-4; D uncertain. This CDR3 contains 16 residues. Germline V gene lookup returns CDR1 LNHNV and CDR2 YYDKDF (reference sequence). The V end was cut by 2 bases, the J end by 6 bases, with 16 bases between. The CDR3 bases are TGTGCCACCAGCAGACCTGAGACGGTGAGGGATGAAAAACTGTTTTTT. Amino acid sequence: CATSRPETVRDEKLFF.

This clonotype came up many times. The chain has TRBV20-1 and TRBJ1-1; D is perhaps TRBD1 (5 bases). CDR3 length: 11 amino acids. From germline, CDR1 is DFQATT and CDR2 SNEGSKA (reference sequence). The V end was cut by 3 bases, the J end by 6 bases, with 8 bases between. CDR3 protein: CSARGRAEAFF. The CDR3 DNA reads as TGCAGTGCTAGGGGCAGGGCTGAAGCTTTCTTT.

This clonotype was observed a handful of times. This sequence joins TRBV6-5 and TRBJ2-1; no clear D. V was cut by 3 bases and J by 2 bases, with 20 bases left in between. Germline-derived CDR1 and CDR2 are MNHEY and SVGAGI. The CDR3 loop spans 18 amino acids. The CDR3 nucleotides read TGTGCCAGCAGTTATCGTACTGCCGGCCGCAGTCCCTACAATGAGCAGTTCTTC. It encodes CASSYRTAGRSPYNEQFF.

This sequence joins TRBV7-2 and TRBJ2-3; no definite D call. Trimming cost V 7 bases and J 0 bases, with 14 bases left between them. The CDR3 is 15 amino acids. Germline V gene data show CDR1 as SGHTA and CDR2 as FQGNSA. In nucleotides, the CDR3 is TGTGCCAGCAACCCGCCTGGGGTCAGCACAGATACGCAGTATTTT. This sequence encodes CASNPPGVSTDTQYF.

This clonotype appeared many times. This rearrangement joins TRBV20-1 to TRBJ1-2; no definite D call. Germline assignment: CDR1 DFQATT and CDR2 SNEGSKA (reference sequence). The CDR3 runs to 11 residues. The V gene lost 5 bases and the J gene lost 8 bases, with 12 bases spanning the gap. This CDR3 reads CSADPPQGYTF. In nucleotides, the CDR3 is TGCAGTGCTGATCCCCCGCAGGGCTACACCTTC.

The chain employs TRBV6-5 and TRBJ2-3; no clear D. V lost 4 bases and J lost 2, with 19 bases in between. Germline loops: CDR1 MNHEY, CDR2 SVGAGI. The CDR3 contains 17 residues. The CDR3: CASSSLRASRATDTQYF. The CDR3 DNA sequence: TGTGCCAGCAGTTCCCTCCGGGCCTCAAGGGCCACAGATACGCAGTATTTT.

The chain recombines TRBV5-6 with TRBJ2-5, with TRBD1 matching over 9 bases. The V gene's germline CDR1 is SGHDT and CDR2 YYEEEE. J was trimmed by 5 bases and V by 0 bases; bases with no gene match: 11. This CDR3 contains 17 residues. The CDR3 is CASSLEGWTGDYETQYF. The CDR3 DNA reads TGTGCCAGCAGCTTGGAGGGTTGGACAGGGGATTATGAGACCCAGTACTTC.

J is TRBJ1-1 and V is TRBV5-1; D unclear. V gave up 0 bases and J gave up 1 base, with 13 bases separating them. There are 16 residues in the CDR3. Looked up from germline, CDR1 is SGHRS and CDR2 is YFSETQ. CDR3 residues: CASSLVPGWTNTEAFF. Written as DNA, the CDR3 is TGCGCCAGCAGCTTGGTCCCGGGGTGGACGAACACTGAAGCTTTCTTT.

This clonotype has a single count. The CDR3 protein is CASGTGTSYNEQFF. For the CDR3, the DNA is TGTGCCAGCGGCACGGGTACCTCCTACAATGAGCAGTTCTTC. This chain connects TRBV7-6 to TRBJ2-1; D call uncertain. The CDR3 extends over 14 amino acids. Per the germline V gene, CDR1 is SGHVS and CDR2 is FNYEAQ. V was cut by 8 bases and J by 0 bases, with 11 bases left in between.

This clonotype was found a few times. The V and J genes are TRBV5-5 and TRBJ2-3; perhaps TRBD2 as D (5 bases). Trimming took off 0 bases at V and 10 bases at J, with 9 bases between the two ends. Germline V gives CDR1 SGHKS, CDR2 YYEKEE (reference sequence). The CDR3 runs to 12 residues. CDR3 amino acids: CASSLGIGAQYF. CDR3 DNA sequence: TGTGCCAGCAGCTTGGGGATCGGGGCGCAGTATTTT.

The V call is TRBV4-2, the J call TRBJ2-7; 9 bases map to TRBD2. There are 16 residues in the CDR3. Germline CDR1 and CDR2: LGHNA and YNFKEQ. J lost 3 bases, V lost 4 bases, and 10 bases had no gene match. CDR3 coding DNA: TGTGCCAGCAGCCTCCCCACTCCTAGCGGGGACTACGAGCAGTACTTC. Amino acid sequence: CASSLPTPSGDYEQYF.

This clonotype was recorded many times. The rearrangement joins TRBV7-2 to TRBJ2-5, with D possibly called TRBD1 or TRBD2 (6 bases each). The CDR3 totals 14 residues. Germline lookup yields CDR1 SGHTA and CDR2 FQGNSA. V shed 3 bases and J shed 4 bases, with 12 bases lying between them. The CDR3 protein is CASSFAGGGETQYF. DNA of the CDR3: TGTGCCAGCAGCTTTGCCGGAGGGGGAGAGACCCAGTACTTC.

CDR3 bases: TGTGCCTCCGTTGTCGGGACTAGGATTGGGAATGAGCAGTTCTTC. It translates to CASVVGTRIGNEQFF. J is TRBJ2-1 and V is TRBV18, with TRBD2 identical over 8 bases. The trim removed 11 bases at V and 7 bases at J, leaving 16 bases unmatched. The length of the CDR3 is 15 residues. Per the germline V gene, CDR1 is KGHSH and CDR2 is LQKENI. Full variable domain (missing parts from reference TRBV18 and TRBJ2-1): NAGVMQNPRHLVRRRGQEARLRCSPMKGHSHVYWYRQLPEEGLKFMVYLQKENIIDESGMPKERFSAEFPKEGPSILRIQQVVRGDSAAYFCASVVGTRIGNEQFFGPGTRLTVL.

The chain is built from TRBV20-1 and TRBJ2-1; D is undetermined. Germline CDR1 and CDR2: DFQATT and SNEGSKA (reference sequence). CDR3 length: 14 amino acids. The V end was cut by 5 bases, the J end by 6 bases, with 17 bases between. The CDR3 reads CSAPDRIGVNEQFF. In DNA, the CDR3 is TGCAGTGCTCCGGACCGGATTGGGGTCAATGAGCAGTTCTTC.

This chain connects TRBV10-3 to TRBJ2-5, with 9 bases identical to TRBD2. This CDR3 is 19 amino acids long. J was trimmed by 5 bases and V by 1 base; bases with no gene match: 17. CDR1 is ENHRY and CDR2 is SYGVKD in the germline V gene. For the CDR3, the DNA is TGTGCCATCAGTGAGTACGGCGTCGGCCTAGCGGGAATGAGGGAGACCCAGTACTTC. Translating gives CAISEYGVGLAGMRETQYF.

The sample holds a few counts of this clonotype. The CDR3 loop is CASSLTESTEAFF. CDR3 in DNA: TGTGCCAGCAGCTTAACGGAGAGCACTGAAGCTTTCTTT. The V and J genes are TRBV7-3 and TRBJ1-1; D unresolved. This CDR3 region has 13 residues. Germline CDR1 SGHTA, CDR2 FQGTGA. Trimming took 0 bases from V and 4 from J, leaving 6 bases between them.